This T cell receptor beta chain was identified in a study of sequential checkpoint blockade in melanoma. Study-level background: Maintenance nivolumab came after either treatment sequence. Overall study results and limits: For nivolumab-first patients, baseline tumor clonality was associated with response. T-cell fraction and clonality followed PD-L1 and CD8+ counts, not mutational load.

Treatment reported: randomized to nivolumab then ipilimumab (arm A) or the reverse (arm B). Patients had received no earlier DNA-damaging chemotherapy. This clone has a handful of counts. Its specificity is not known. Only in-frame clones appear in the TCRdb table, and some are missing; sequencing was by immunoSEQ multiplex PCR. The sample yields about 11,000 clones, about 29% seen once. The source of this sequence is a human donor with melanoma. Sequencing used tumor tissue (inferred from file names), obtained from a patient given nivolumab and ipilimumab in sequence.

This CDR3 is CASSYRQGSHGYTF. CDR3 coding DNA: TGTGCCAGCAGTTACAGACAGGGGAGCCATGGCTACACCTTC. V and J are TRBV6-8 and TRBJ1-2; 8 nucleotides align to TRBD1. The V gene end was trimmed by 2 bases and the J gene end by 6 bases; junction bases not matched to a gene: 5. Germline V gene data show CDR1 as MNHGY and CDR2 as SAAAGT. This CDR3 has 14 residues.